This T cell receptor beta chain emerged from a study of beta chain features in type 1 diabetes. Study-level findings and limits: TCRB CDR3s from Type 1 diabetes patients were moderately but significantly shorter in all four CD4+ subsets. For patients, the naive, central memory and Treg TCRB repertoires appeared more alike than for healthy donors.

Concerning this clone itself: The antigen is undetermined.

A single heparinised blood sample, averaging roughly 0.11 L, was obtained per donor. Expressed TCRB transcripts were sequenced because the entire RNA isolate underwent reverse transcription. The assay was immunoSEQ multiplex PCR, and TCRdb's table has in-frame clones only and misses some. The sample records about 15,000 clones, around two fifths being singletons. V lost 0 bases and J lost 0, with 19 bases in between. The germline gives CDR1 SGHDT, CDR2 YYEEEE. The CDR3 has 18 amino acids. V gene TRBV5-6 combines with J gene TRBJ2-7, with a weak D call TRBD2 (6 bases). This receptor was identified in a middle-aged woman in good health. The sample was stem cell memory CD4+ T cells from blood. The CDR3 is CASSLEAFGGVSSYEQYF. In DNA, the CDR3 is TGTGCCAGCAGCTTGGAAGCGTTTGGCGGGGTAAGCTCCTACGAGCAGTACTTC. The full variable domain, with the rest looked up from reference TRBV5-6 and TRBJ2-7, is DAGVTQSPTHLIKTRGQQVTLRCSPKSGHDTVSWYQQALGQGPQFIFQYYEEEERQRGNFPDRFSGHQFPNYSSELNVNALLLGDSALYLCASSLEAFGGVSSYEQYFGPGTRLTVT.